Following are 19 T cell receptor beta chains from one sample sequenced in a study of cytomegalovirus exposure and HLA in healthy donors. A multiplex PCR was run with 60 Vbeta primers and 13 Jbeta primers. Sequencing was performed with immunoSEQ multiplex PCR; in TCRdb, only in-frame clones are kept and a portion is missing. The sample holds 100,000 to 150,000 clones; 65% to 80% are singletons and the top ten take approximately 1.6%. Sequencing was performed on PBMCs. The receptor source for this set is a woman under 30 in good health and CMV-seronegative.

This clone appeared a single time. The CDR3 spells CASSPFSGTGNQPQHF. CDR3 bases: TGTGCCAGCAGTCCGTTCTCCGGGACAGGGAATCAGCCCCAGCATTTT. The chain combines TRBV27 with TRBJ1-5; 9 positions match TRBD1. This CDR3 spans 16 amino acids. With 5 bases clipped from V and 4 bases from J, the junction kept 9 bases outside the gene matches. The V gene's germline CDR1 is MNHEY and CDR2 SMNVEV (reference sequence).

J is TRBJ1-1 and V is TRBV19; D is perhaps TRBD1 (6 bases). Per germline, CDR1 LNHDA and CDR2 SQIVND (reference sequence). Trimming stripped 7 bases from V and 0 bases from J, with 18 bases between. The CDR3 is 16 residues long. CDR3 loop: CASKSGDNLLNTEAFF. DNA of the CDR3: TGTGCCAGTAAGTCAGGGGACAACCTACTGAACACTGAAGCTTTCTTT.

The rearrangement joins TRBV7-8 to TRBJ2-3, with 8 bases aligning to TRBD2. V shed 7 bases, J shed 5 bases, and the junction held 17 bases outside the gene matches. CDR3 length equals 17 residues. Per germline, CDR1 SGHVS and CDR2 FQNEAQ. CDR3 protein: CASNPIMGGLVVDTQYF. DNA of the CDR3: TGTGCCAGCAACCCTATTATGGGGGGACTAGTTGTAGATACGCAGTATTTT. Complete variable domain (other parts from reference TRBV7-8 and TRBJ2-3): GAGVSQSPRYKVAKRGQDVALRCDPISGHVSLFWYQQALGQGPEFLTYFQNEAQLDKSGLPSDRFFAERPEGSVSTLKIQRTQQEDSAVYLCASNPIMGGLVVDTQYFGPGTRLTVL.

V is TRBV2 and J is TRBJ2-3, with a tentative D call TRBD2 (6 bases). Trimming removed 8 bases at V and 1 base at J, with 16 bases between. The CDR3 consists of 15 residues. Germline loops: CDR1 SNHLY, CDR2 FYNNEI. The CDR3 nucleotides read TGTGCCAGCGGAGGACGGGCTAGCGGCACAGATACGCAGTATTTT. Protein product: CASGGRASGTDTQYF. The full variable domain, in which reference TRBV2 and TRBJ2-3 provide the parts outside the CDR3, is EPEVTQTPSHQVTQMGQEVILRCVPISNHLYFYWYRQILGQKVEFLVSFYNNEISEKSEIFDDQFSVERPDGSNFTLKIRSTKLEDSAMYFCASGGRASGTDTQYFGPGTRLTVL.

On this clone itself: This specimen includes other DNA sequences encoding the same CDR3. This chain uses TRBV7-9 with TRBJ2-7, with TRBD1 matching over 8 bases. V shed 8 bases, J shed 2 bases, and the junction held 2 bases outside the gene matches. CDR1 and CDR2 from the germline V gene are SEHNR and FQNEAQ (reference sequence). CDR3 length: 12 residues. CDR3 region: CASRQGTYEQYF. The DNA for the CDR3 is TGTGCCAGCCGACAGGGGACCTACGAGCAGTACTTC.

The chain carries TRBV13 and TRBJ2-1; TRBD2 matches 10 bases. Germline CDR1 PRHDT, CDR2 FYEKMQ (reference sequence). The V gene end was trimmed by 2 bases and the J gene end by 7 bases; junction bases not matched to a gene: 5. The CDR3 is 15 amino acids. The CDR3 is CASSLFGTSVNEQFF. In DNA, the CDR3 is TGTGCCAGCAGCTTATTCGGGACTAGCGTTAATGAGCAGTTCTTC.

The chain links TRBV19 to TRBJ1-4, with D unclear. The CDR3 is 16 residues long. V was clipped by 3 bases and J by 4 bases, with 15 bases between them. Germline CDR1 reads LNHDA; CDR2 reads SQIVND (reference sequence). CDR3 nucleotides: TGTGCCAGTAGTATGGCACACCGGGGAGTTAATGAAAAACTGTTTTTT. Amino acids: CASSMAHRGVNEKLFF.

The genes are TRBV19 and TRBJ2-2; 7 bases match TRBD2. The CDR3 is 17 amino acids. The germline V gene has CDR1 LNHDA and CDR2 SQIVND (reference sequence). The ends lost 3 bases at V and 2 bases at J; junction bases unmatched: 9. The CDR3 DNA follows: TGTGCCAGTAGTATTCCATCGACAGCGGGAAACACCGGGGAGCTGTTTTTT. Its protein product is CASSIPSTAGNTGELFF. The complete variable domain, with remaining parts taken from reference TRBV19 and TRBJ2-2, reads DGGITQSPKYLFRKEGQNVTLSCEQNLNHDAMYWYRQDPGQGLRLIYYSQIVNDFQKGDIAEGYSVSREKKESFPLTVTSAQKNPTAFYLCASSIPSTAGNTGELFFGEGSRLTVL.

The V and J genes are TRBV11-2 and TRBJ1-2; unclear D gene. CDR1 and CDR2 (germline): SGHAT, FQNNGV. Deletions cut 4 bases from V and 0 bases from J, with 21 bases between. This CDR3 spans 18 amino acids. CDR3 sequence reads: CASSSDGTGLSTNYGYTF. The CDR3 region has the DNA TGTGCCAGCAGCTCCGACGGCACGGGTTTATCGACTAACTATGGCTACACCTTC.

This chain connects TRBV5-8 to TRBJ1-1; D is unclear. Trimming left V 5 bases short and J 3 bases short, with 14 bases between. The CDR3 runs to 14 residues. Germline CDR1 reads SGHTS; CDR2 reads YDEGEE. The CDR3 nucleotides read TGTGCCAGCAGTTACCCCCCTTCGGACACTGAAGCTTTCTTT. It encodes CASSYPPSDTEAFF.

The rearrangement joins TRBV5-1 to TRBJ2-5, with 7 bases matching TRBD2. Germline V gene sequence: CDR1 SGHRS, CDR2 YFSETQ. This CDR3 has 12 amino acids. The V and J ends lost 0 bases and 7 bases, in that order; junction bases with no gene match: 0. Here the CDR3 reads CASSLGEGTQYF. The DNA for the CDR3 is TGCGCCAGCAGCTTGGGGGAGGGGACCCAGTACTTC.

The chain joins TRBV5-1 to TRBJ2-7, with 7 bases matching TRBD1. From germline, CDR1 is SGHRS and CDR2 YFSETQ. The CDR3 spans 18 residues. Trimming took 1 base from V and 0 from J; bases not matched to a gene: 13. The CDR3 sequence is CASSLWSSIGTASYEQYF. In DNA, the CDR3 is TGCGCCAGCAGCTTGTGGAGTTCGATCGGGACAGCCTCCTACGAGCAGTACTTC. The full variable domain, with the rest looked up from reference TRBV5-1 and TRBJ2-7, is KAGVTQTPRYLIKTRGQQVTLSCSPISGHRSVSWYQQTPGQGLQFLFEYFSETQRNKGNFPGRFSGRQFSNSRSEMNVSTLELGDSALYLCASSLWSSIGTASYEQYFGPGTRLTVT.

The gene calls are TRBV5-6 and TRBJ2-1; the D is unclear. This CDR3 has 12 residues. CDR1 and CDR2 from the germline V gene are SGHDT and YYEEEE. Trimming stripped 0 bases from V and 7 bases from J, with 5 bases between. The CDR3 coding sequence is TGTGCCAGCAGCTTGGGAGTAAATGAGCAGTTCTTC. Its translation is CASSLGVNEQFF.

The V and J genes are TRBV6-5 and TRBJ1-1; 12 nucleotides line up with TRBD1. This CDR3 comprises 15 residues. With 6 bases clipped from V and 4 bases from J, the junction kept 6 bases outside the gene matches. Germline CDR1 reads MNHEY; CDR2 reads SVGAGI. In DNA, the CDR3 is TGTGCCAGCAGCCGGGACAGGGGGCGAGGCACTGAAGCTTTCTTT. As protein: CASSRDRGRGTEAFF.

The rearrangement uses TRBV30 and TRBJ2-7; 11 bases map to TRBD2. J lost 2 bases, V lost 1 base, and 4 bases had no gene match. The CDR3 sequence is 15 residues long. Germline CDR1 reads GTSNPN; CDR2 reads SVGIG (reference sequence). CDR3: CAWSGTSGSTYEQYF. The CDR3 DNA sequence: TGTGCCTGGAGTGGTACTAGCGGGAGCACCTACGAGCAGTACTTC.

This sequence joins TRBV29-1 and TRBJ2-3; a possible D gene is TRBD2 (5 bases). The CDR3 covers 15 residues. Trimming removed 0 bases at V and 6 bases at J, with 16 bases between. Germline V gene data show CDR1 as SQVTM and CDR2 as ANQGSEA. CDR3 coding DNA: TGCAGCGTTGAAGAGGACCCGGCTTCGGGGGATACGCAGTATTTT. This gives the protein CSVEEDPASGDTQYF.

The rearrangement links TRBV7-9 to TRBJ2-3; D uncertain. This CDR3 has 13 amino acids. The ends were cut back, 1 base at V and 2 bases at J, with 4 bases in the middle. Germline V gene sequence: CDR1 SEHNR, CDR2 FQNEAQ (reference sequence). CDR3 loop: CASSLDTTDTQYF. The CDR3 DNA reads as TGTGCCAGCAGCTTAGACACCACAGATACGCAGTATTTT.

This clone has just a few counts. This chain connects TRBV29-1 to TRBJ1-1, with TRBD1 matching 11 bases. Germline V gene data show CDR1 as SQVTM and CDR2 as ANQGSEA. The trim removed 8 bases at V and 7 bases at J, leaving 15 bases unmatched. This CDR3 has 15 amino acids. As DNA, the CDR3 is TGCAGCTCCTCCGGGACAGGGGGACTTCAGAGTGAAGCTTTCTTT. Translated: CSSSGTGGLQSEAFF. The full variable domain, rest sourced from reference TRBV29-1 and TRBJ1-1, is SAVISQKPSRDICQRGTSLTIQCQVDSQVTMMFWYRQQPGQSLTLIATANQGSEATYESGFVIDKFPISRPNLTFSTLTVSNMSPEDSSIYLCSSSGTGGLQSEAFFGQGTRLTVV.

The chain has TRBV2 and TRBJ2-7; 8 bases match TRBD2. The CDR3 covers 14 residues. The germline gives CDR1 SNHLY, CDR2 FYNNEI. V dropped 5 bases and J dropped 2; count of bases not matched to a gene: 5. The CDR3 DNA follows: TGTGCCAGCAGTTATACTAGCGGACCCTACGAGCAGTACTTC. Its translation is CASSYTSGPYEQYF.